This TCR beta chain emerged from a study of memory CD4+ T cells and cytomegalovirus serostatus. Study observations and caveats: Repertoires predicted CMV serostatus with median bootstrapped AUC of around 0.96.

The sort gate was single viable CD3+CD4+CD8-CD45RO+ cells for memory CD4+ T cells. This table comes from immunoSEQ multiplex PCR, and its TCRdb copy is limited to in-frame clones, with some not included. The data show 35,000 to 55,000 clones, with less than 85% seen just once and about 2.1% held by the top ten. The V end was cut by 5 bases, the J end by 5 bases, with 19 bases between. The CDR3 contains 16 residues. CDR1 is MNHNY, CDR2 SVGAGI, per germline (reference sequence). About this clone itself: Its cognate antigen is unknown.

Material for sequencing was memory CD4+ T cells from blood. The receptor comes from an adult in good health and CMV-seronegative. The chain employs TRBV6-6 and TRBJ1-5; weak D call: TRBD1 (5 bases). CDR3 coding DNA: TGTGCCAGCAGTACACGACAGTCTAGTGGTGATCAGCCCCAGCATTTT. It is translated as CASSTRQSSGDQPQHF.